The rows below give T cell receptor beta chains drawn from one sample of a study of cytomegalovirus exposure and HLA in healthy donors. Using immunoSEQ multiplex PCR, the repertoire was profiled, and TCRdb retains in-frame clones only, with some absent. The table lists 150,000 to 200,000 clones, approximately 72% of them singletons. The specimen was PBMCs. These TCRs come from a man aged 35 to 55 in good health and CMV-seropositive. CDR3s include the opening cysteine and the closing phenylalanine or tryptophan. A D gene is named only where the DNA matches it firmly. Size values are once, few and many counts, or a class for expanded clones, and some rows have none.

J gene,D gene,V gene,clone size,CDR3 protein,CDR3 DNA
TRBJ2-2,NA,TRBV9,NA,CASSVAQTGHYTGELFF,TGTGCCAGCAGCGTGGCCCAGACAGGACACTATACCGGGGAGCTGTTTTTT
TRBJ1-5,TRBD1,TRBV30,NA,CAWSPGTGAEAQHF,TGTGCCTGGAGCCCCGGGACAGGGGCAGAGGCCCAGCATTTT
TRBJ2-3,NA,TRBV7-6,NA,CASSLSVRGTDTQYF,TGTGCCAGCAGCTTATCCGTCCGGGGCACAGATACGCAGTATTTT
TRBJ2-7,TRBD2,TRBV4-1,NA,CASSQRGGAYSEQYF,TGCGCCAGCAGCCAGAGGGGAGGGGCCTACTCCGAGCAGTACTTC
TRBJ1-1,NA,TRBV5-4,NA,CASSLGIGGPMNTEAFF,TGTGCCAGCAGCTTAGGTATCGGGGGACCCATGAACACTGAAGCTTTCTTT
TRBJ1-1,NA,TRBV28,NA,CASREGGKTEAFF,TGTGCCAGCAGGGAGGGAGGGAAAACTGAAGCTTTCTTT
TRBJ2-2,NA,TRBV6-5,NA,CASSSNLASVRGELFF,TGTGCCAGCAGTTCCAACCTAGCAAGCGTCAGAGGGGAGCTGTTTTTT
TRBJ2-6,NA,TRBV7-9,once,CASSFYIGHFLGANVLTF,TGTGCCAGCAGCTTCTACATTGGGCACTTTCTGGGGGCCAACGTCCTGACTTTC
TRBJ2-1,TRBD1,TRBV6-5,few,CASSYETGNNEQFF,TGTGCCAGCAGTTACGAGACAGGGAACAATGAGCAGTTCTTC
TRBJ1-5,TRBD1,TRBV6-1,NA,CASSVVPGGSEGPQHF,TGTGCCAGCAGTGTGGTACCAGGGGGCTCCGAGGGGCCCCAGCATTTT
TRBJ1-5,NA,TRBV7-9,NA,CASSGGRVSNQPQHF,TGTGCCAGCAGCGGGGGGAGGGTCAGCAATCAGCCCCAGCATTTT
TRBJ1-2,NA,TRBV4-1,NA,CASRAEGRNNYGYTF,TGCGCCAGCAGAGCGGAGGGGAGGAATAACTATGGCTACACCTTC
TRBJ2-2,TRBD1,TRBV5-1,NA,CASSSTGANTGELFF,TGCGCCAGCAGCTCTACAGGGGCGAACACCGGGGAGCTGTTTTTT
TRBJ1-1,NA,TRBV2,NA,CAPEPRVSEAFF,TGTGCCCCAGAGCCCAGGGTATCTGAAGCTTTCTTT
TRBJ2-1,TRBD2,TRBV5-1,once,CASSQTSGGPYNEQFF,TGCGCCAGCAGCCAGACTAGCGGGGGACCCTACAATGAGCAGTTCTTC
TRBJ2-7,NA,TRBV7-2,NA,CASSLRTMDEQYF,TGTGCCAGCAGCTTACGGACAATGGACGAGCAGTACTTC
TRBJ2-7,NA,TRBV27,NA,CASSLGFGEDEQYF,TGTGCCAGCAGTTTAGGTTTCGGTGAGGACGAGCAGTACTTC
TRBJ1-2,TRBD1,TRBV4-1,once,CASSQVTGEGRHYTF,TGCGCCAGCAGCCAAGTCACAGGGGAAGGGCGACACTACACCTTC
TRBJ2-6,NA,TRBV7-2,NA,CASSLVRGRANVLTF,TGTGCCAGCAGCTTAGTGCGGGGACGGGCCAACGTCCTGACTTTC
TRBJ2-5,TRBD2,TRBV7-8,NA,CASSRALSGGLETQYF,TGTGCCAGCAGCCGAGCCCTTAGCGGGGGGCTGGAGACCCAGTACTTC
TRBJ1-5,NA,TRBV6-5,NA,CASQPRGSNQPQHF,TGTGCCAGCCAACCCAGGGGTAGCAATCAGCCCCAGCATTTT
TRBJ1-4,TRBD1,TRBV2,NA,CASSEARDRVINEKLFF,TGTGCCAGCAGTGAAGCCCGGGACAGGGTTATTAATGAAAAACTGTTTTTT
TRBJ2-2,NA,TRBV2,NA,CASSVRSTGELFF,TGTGCCAGCAGTGTTCGTTCCACCGGGGAGCTGTTTTTT
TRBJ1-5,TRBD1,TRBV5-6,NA,CASSHGAGGRNQPRHF,TGTGCCAGCAGCCATGGTGCAGGGGGGCGGAATCAGCCCCGGCATTTT
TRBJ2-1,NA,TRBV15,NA,CATSGGNEQFF,TGTGCCACCTCAGGGGGGAATGAGCAGTTCTTC
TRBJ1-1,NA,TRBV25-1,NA,CASSEAAGLNTEAFF,TGTGCCAGCAGTGAGGCGGCGGGGTTGAACACTGAAGCTTTCTTT
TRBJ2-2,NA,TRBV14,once,CASSPGGYYTGELFF,TGTGCCAGCAGCCCCGGGGGTTATTACACCGGGGAGCTGTTTTTT
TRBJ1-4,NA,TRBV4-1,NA,CASSQDPTVNEKLFF,TGCGCCAGCAGCCAAGATCCGACTGTCAATGAAAAACTGTTTTTT
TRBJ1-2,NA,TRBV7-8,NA,CASSPDSYGYTF,TGTGCCAGCAGCCCTGACTCTTATGGCTACACCTTC
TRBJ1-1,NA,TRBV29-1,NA,CSVLQGSGDTEAFF,TGCAGCGTGTTACAGGGTAGTGGGGACACTGAAGCTTTCTTT
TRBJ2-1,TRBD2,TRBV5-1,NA,CASSLEASGANEQFF,TGCGCCAGCAGCTTGGAAGCTAGCGGGGCCAATGAGCAGTTCTTC